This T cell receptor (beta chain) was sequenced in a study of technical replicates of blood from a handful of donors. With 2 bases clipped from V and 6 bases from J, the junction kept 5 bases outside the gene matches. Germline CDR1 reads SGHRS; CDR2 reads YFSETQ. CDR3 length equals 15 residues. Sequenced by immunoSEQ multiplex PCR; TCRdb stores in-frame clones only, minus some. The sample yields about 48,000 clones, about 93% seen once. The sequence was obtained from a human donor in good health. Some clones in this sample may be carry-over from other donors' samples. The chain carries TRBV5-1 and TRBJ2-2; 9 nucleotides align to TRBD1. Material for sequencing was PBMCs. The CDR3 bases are TGCGCCAGCAGCTTTGCTACAGGGGGCTCCGGGGAGCTGTTTTTT. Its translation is CASSFATGGSGELFF.